These 21 T cell receptor beta chains came from one sample sequenced in a study of blood T cells in healthy people across ages. A second PCR, run for roughly 6 to 11 cycles, used a sample-barcoded 5' primer plus a J-beta primer mix. From the 5' RACE reads, TCRdb called clonotypes with MiXCR, one entry per CDR3 protein. In the table there are 1.5 million to 2 million distinct CDR3 sequences, 28% of which are singletons. The sequenced sample was blood. The receptors come from a woman in her 30s in good health.

A single count supports this clonotype. This chain joins TRBV29-1 and TRBJ2-1; the D gene is possibly TRBD1 (6 bases). The end of the DNA fits TRBJ2-7 better, so the J call may be wrong. Germline loops: CDR1 SQVTM, CDR2 ANQGSEA. The CDR3 is made up of 13 amino acids. The CDR3 sequence is CSVPDSTYNEQYF. CDR3 sequence (DNA): TGCAGCGTCCCGGACAGCACCTACAATGAGCAGTACTTC.

This clonotype was seen more than once but under ten times. This rearrangement joins TRBV7-2 to TRBJ2-2, with a weak D call TRBD1 (6 bases). The CDR3 has 16 residues. V gave up 1 base and J gave up 1 base, with 10 bases separating them. Germline V gene lookup returns CDR1 SGHTA and CDR2 FQGNSA. The CDR3 is CASSLEGTLNTGELFF. Written as DNA, the CDR3 is TGTGCCAGCAGCTTAGAGGGGACACTGAACACCGGGGAGCTGTTTTTT.

In its sample, this clonotype was seen a few times. This chain links TRBV18 with TRBJ1-1; no firm D call. This CDR3 comprises 14 residues. The germline CDR1 and CDR2 sequences are KGHSH and LQKENI. V was cut by 6 bases and J by 4 bases, with 15 bases left in between. CDR3 sequence (DNA): TGTGCCAGCTCCCCATCTCTGGGAGGCACTGAAGCTTTCTTT. Protein: CASSPSLGGTEAFF.

This clonotype has ten or more counts. The rearrangement joins TRBV6-4 to TRBJ2-1, with 13 positions matching TRBD2. J gave up 7 bases and V 1 base, and 7 bases lay outside the gene matches. Germline V gene sequence: CDR1 MRHNA, CDR2 SNTAGT. The CDR3 loop spans 17 amino acids. In DNA, the CDR3 is TGTGCCAGCAGTGACTGGGGGGGGACTAGCGGGACAAATGAGCAGTTCTTC. The encoded protein is CASSDWGGTSGTNEQFF.

This clonotype was seen a handful of times. CDR3 in amino acids: CASSLYGDARTYEQYF. The DNA of the CDR3 is TGTGCCAGCAGCTTATATGGGGACGCACGAACCTACGAGCAGTACTTC. The chain is built from TRBV7-2 and TRBJ2-7, with D perhaps given as TRBD1 or TRBD2 (5 bases each). V lost 2 bases and J 2 bases, leaving 16 bases between the germline ends. From germline, CDR1 is SGHTA and CDR2 FQGNSA. This CDR3 has 16 amino acids.

Ten or more counts support this clonotype. The V and J genes are TRBV4-3 and TRBJ2-1; tentative D call: TRBD2 (5 bases). This CDR3 is built from 14 residues. CDR1 LGHNA and CDR2 YSLEER come from the germline V gene. V lost 0 bases, J lost 7 bases, and 10 bases lay in between. CDR3 sequence: CASSQDSTTNEQFF. In DNA, the CDR3 is TGCGCCAGCAGCCAAGACTCGACTACAAATGAGCAGTTCTTC.

The gene calls are TRBV28 and TRBJ1-2; D possibly corresponds to TRBD1 (5 bases). CDR3 length equals 14 residues. Germline CDR1 and CDR2: MDHEN and SYDVKM. V was pared by 4 bases and J by 6 bases, with 15 bases between. The CDR3, as DNA: TGTGCCAGCAGTTGGTGGGGGAGGCCGGATGGCTACACCTTC. Protein sequence: CASSWWGRPDGYTF.

This clonotype appeared many times. The gene calls are TRBV9 and TRBJ1-2, with a weak D call TRBD1 (5 bases). The V end lost 0 bases, the J end lost 7 bases, and 10 bases lay between the germline ends. In germline, CDR1 is SGDLS, CDR2 YYNGEE. CDR3 length equals 13 residues. CDR3 sequence (DNA): TGTGCCAGCAGCGTAGATGGGGCGCTTGGCTACACCTTC. As protein: CASSVDGALGYTF.

In this sample, this clonotype turned up many times. The J gene is TRBJ2-5, the V gene TRBV10-3; D might be TRBD2 (6 bases). The germline V gene has CDR1 ENHRY and CDR2 SYGVKD. V dropped 8 bases and J dropped 2 bases, with 18 bases sitting between them. This CDR3 spans 15 amino acids. CDR3 coding DNA: TGTGCCATCGGCTATGGAGGGACGAAACAAGAGACCCAGTACTTC. Its translation: CAIGYGGTKQETQYF.

The rearrangement joins TRBV7-3 to TRBJ2-2; TRBD1 or TRBD2 may be the D gene (5 bases each). Deletions cut 1 base from V and 1 base from J, with 13 bases between. CDR1 and CDR2 from the germline V gene are SGHTA and FQGTGA. The CDR3 length is 17 residues. The CDR3, as DNA: TGTGCCAGCAGCTTAAGCGGAGGAACAGGGAACACCGGGGAGCTGTTTTTT. It yields the protein CASSLSGGTGNTGELFF.

The chain has TRBV20-1 and TRBJ2-5; no definite D call. The DNA end is a closer match to TRBJ2-7, so the J assignment may be wrong. The CDR3 contains 14 residues. Germline assignment: CDR1 DFQATT and CDR2 SNEGSKA (reference sequence). The CDR3 DNA reads TGCAGTGCAATCGACGGCACCTCAATCAACGAGCAGTACTTC. Protein product: CSAIDGTSINEQYF.

This clonotype was seen a handful of times. The chain recombines TRBV4-1 with TRBJ1-4; the match to TRBD1 covers 9 bases. This CDR3 has 15 amino acids. J was trimmed by 8 bases and V by 0 bases; bases with no gene match: 4. CDR1 is MGHRA, CDR2 YSYEKL, per germline. The CDR3 is CASSQDGTGLEKLFF. CDR3 DNA: TGCGCCAGCAGCCAAGATGGGACAGGGTTGGAAAAACTGTTTTTT.

This clonotype was recorded a few times. This chain joins TRBV25-1 and TRBJ2-7, with TRBD1 matching over 10 bases. The CDR3 runs to 18 residues. Germline V CDR1 and CDR2: MGHDK, SYGVNS. V shed 2 bases, J shed 0 bases, and the junction held 10 bases outside the gene matches. The CDR3 loop reads CASSEGDRGLGSSYEQYF. DNA of the CDR3: TGTGCCAGCAGTGAAGGTGACAGGGGGCTGGGGAGCTCCTACGAGCAGTACTTC.

CDR3 protein: CASSFRPGLAGELMRADTQYF. The CDR3 nucleotides are TGTGCCAGCAGTTTCCGTCCGGGACTAGCGGGAGAGTTGATGAGGGCAGATACGCAGTATTTT. The rearrangement uses TRBV12-3 or TRBV12-4 and TRBJ2-3, with TRBD2 matching 14 bases. V lost 3 bases, J lost 4 bases, and 18 bases stayed unmatched. This CDR3 has 21 residues.

This clonotype was found many times. This sequence joins TRBV20-1 and TRBJ2-4; D is possibly TRBD1 or TRBD2 (5 bases each). V lost 6 bases, J lost 5 bases, and 20 bases lay in between. This CDR3 is built from 15 residues. From germline, CDR1 is DFQATT and CDR2 SNEGSKA (reference sequence). Here the CDR3 reads CSATPDHRGQNIQYF. The CDR3 DNA reads as TGCAGTGCCACCCCTGACCACCGGGGCCAAAACATTCAGTACTTC.

The V and J genes are TRBV3-1 and TRBJ1-1; D perhaps matches TRBD1 (5 bases). Germline V gene lookup returns CDR1 LGHDT and CDR2 YNNKEL (reference sequence). Trimming pared 7 bases from V and 8 bases from J, leaving 23 bases between. CDR3 length: 15 amino acids. CDR3 amino acids: CASTPKGSMRLEAFF. Here the CDR3 DNA reads TGTGCCAGCACCCCCAAGGGGAGCATGAGGCTGGAAGCTTTCTTT. Full variable domain (rest looked up from reference TRBV3-1 and TRBJ1-1): DTAVSQTPKYLVTQMGNDKSIKCEQNLGHDTMYWYKQDSKKFLKIMFSYNNKELIINETVPNRFSPKSPDKAHLNLHINSLELGDSAVYFCASTPKGSMRLEAFFGQGTRLTVV.

The J gene is TRBJ1-5, the V gene TRBV4-1, with D hard to call. Germline-derived CDR1 and CDR2 are MGHRA and YSYEKL. V was clipped by 4 bases and J by 0 bases, with 10 bases between them. This CDR3 is built from 15 residues. The CDR3 sequence is CASSPELYSNQPQHF. CDR3 bases: TGCGCCAGCAGCCCGGAGCTCTATAGCAATCAGCCCCAGCATTTT.

J is TRBJ2-5 and V is TRBV12-3 or TRBV12-4; 9 nucleotides match TRBD2. This CDR3 has 15 amino acids. Trimming cost V 1 base and J 7 bases; bases outside gene matches: 7. The CDR3 region is CASSLGAGGIRTQYF. Here the CDR3 DNA reads TGTGCCAGCAGTTTAGGAGCGGGAGGTATACGGACCCAGTACTTC.

The chain is built from TRBV6-2 or TRBV6-3 and TRBJ1-1; D gene unclear. The V and J ends lost 9 bases and 7 bases respectively, with 12 bases between them. Germline CDR1 MNHEY, CDR2 SVGEGT. The CDR3 runs to 11 residues. The CDR3 sequence: CASSAYYEAFF. CDR3 in DNA: TGTGCCAGTAGCGCCTACTATGAAGCTTTCTTT.

This clonotype was found a few times. CDR3 bases: TGTGCCAGCAGCCGGGGACAGGGGAGAACTGAAGCTTTCTTT. Its translation: CASSRGQGRTEAFF. The chain joins TRBV3-1 to TRBJ1-1, with 10 bases fitting TRBD1. CDR3 size: 14 residues. In germline, CDR1 is LGHDT, CDR2 YNNKEL (reference sequence). V lost 4 bases, J lost 5 bases, and 4 bases stayed unmatched.

Worth noting for this clonotype: A read error may explain this, as a much larger clone is one base away. The chain is built from TRBV18 and TRBJ2-4; D ambiguous. Germline V CDR1 and CDR2: KGHSH, LQKENI. The CDR3 consists of 13 residues. The CDR3 DNA sequence: TGTTCCACCGCCGCCGGGCCAAAAAACATTCAGTACTTC. Encoded protein: CSTAAGPKNIQYF.